These 8 T cell receptor beta chains were all obtained from the same sample, sequenced in a study of beta chain features in type 1 diabetes. Points from the study as a whole: Moderately but significantly shorter TCRB CDR3s were found in Type 1 diabetes patients in all four CD4+ subsets.

These receptors have no known antigen. Investigators reverse transcribed all isolated RNA, so they sequenced expressed TCRB transcripts. TCRdb's table, derived via immunoSEQ multiplex PCR, lists solely in-frame clones and lacks some. The table records about 370,000 clones, around a tenth of them present only once. Sequenced input: central memory CD4+ T cells from blood. These receptors were taken from a man aged 25 to 45 with type 1 diabetes.

The rearrangement uses TRBV7-9 and TRBJ2-3; TRBD2 aligns across 7 bases. V shed 4 bases and J 8 bases; nucleotides not matched to a gene: 9. Germline V gives CDR1 SEHNR, CDR2 FQNEAQ (reference sequence). This CDR3 has 14 residues. The CDR3 loop reads CASSSAGSGGTQYF. The DNA of the CDR3 is TGTGCCAGCAGCTCGGCCGGGTCGGGGGGTACGCAGTATTTT.

This chain uses TRBV7-3 with TRBJ1-5; weak D call: TRBD1 (5 bases). Deletions cut 6 bases from V and 7 bases from J, with 16 bases between. The CDR3 extends over 14 amino acids. Looked up from germline, CDR1 is SGHTA and CDR2 is FQGTGA. In DNA, the CDR3 is TGTGCCAGCAGTGGCGGGGCCCCCAGGCAGCCCCAGCATTTT. Its translation is CASSGGAPRQPQHF.

The chain couples TRBV19 to TRBJ1-5, with D unresolved. This CDR3 has 14 amino acids. V was clipped by 6 bases and J by 4 bases, with 13 bases between them. The germline V gene encodes CDR1 LNHDA and CDR2 SQIVND (reference sequence). The CDR3 region has the DNA TGTGCCAGTAGCGCACAGACGAATAATCAGCCCCAGCATTTT. Translating it yields CASSAQTNNQPQHF.

The chain carries TRBV2 and TRBJ1-3; unclear D gene. Germline-derived CDR1 and CDR2 are SNHLY and FYNNEI. V lost 4 bases and J 2 bases, leaving 9 bases between the germline ends. The CDR3 consists of 14 residues. This chain's CDR3 is CASSGQQAGNTIYF. The CDR3 DNA is TGTGCCAGCAGTGGTCAACAAGCTGGAAACACCATATATTTT.

This chain connects TRBV6-4 to TRBJ2-3; D may be TRBD1 or TRBD2 (5 bases each). Germline CDR1 and CDR2: MRHNA and SNTAGT. V dropped 6 bases and J dropped 9 bases, with 16 bases sitting between them. This CDR3 has 13 residues. The DNA of the CDR3 is TGTGCCAGCAGCGTCGGGACCCACGGAACGCAGTATTTT. It yields the protein CASSVGTHGTQYF.

This chain links TRBV9 with TRBJ2-3, with a possible D match to TRBD1 (5 bases). V lost 4 bases and J lost 4, with 13 bases in between. The CDR3 spans 14 residues. The germline V gene has CDR1 SGDLS and CDR2 YYNGEE. The CDR3 reads CASSPRASADTQYF. As DNA, the CDR3 is TGTGCCAGCAGCCCCAGGGCGAGCGCAGATACGCAGTATTTT.

This clone was counted ten times or more. This rearrangement joins TRBV29-1 to TRBJ2-7; D may be TRBD1 (5 bases). The ends were cut back, 6 bases at V and 8 bases at J, with 17 bases in the middle. Looked up from germline, CDR1 is SQVTM and CDR2 is ANQGSEA. The CDR3 loop spans 12 amino acids. For the CDR3, the DNA is TGCAGCGTCCCAGCCGACAGTTCCAAGCAGTACTTC. The encoded protein is CSVPADSSKQYF.

This clone was counted at least ten times. The chain couples TRBV29-1 to TRBJ2-1, with 7 bases matching TRBD2. This CDR3 contains 13 residues. Germline V CDR1 and CDR2: SQVTM, ANQGSEA. V lost 6 bases and J lost 5; bases outside the gene matches: 7. The CDR3 region has the DNA TGCAGCGTCTCCAGCGGGAAACACAATGAGCAGTTCTTC. Amino acid sequence: CSVSSGKHNEQFF.